These 17 T cell receptor beta chains were all obtained from the same sample, sequenced in a study of Graves' ophthalmopathy and Graves' hyperthyroidism. Amplified material comprised TCR beta CDR3 regions derived from RNA transcripts. HTBI primers were employed in first-round RT-PCR, then a second-round multiplex PCR followed. TCRdb ran MiXCR on the multiplex PCR reads and lists one entry per CDR3 protein. Of almost 750,000 distinct CDR3 sequences listed, 35% to 50% were seen once; the top ten hold 40% to 55%. The sequenced sample consisted of peripheral blood. These receptors were obtained from an adult man with Graves' ophthalmopathy.

This clonotype was seen more than once but under ten times. J is TRBJ1-6 and V is TRBV20-1, with a tentative D call TRBD1 (5 bases). V was trimmed by 6 bases and J by 9 bases, leaving 21 bases between them. This CDR3 comprises 15 residues. Germline V lookup: CDR1 DFQATT, CDR2 SNEGSKA (reference sequence). The CDR3, as DNA: TGCAGTGCCCCGACGATGCAGGGAGTGGGTTCACCCCTCCACTTT. It is translated as CSAPTMQGVGSPLHF.

The chain links TRBV29-1 to TRBJ2-5; 11 bases map to TRBD2. This CDR3 has 17 residues. Germline assignment: CDR1 SQVTM and CDR2 ANQGSEA. The ends lost 4 bases at V and 5 bases at J; junction bases unmatched: 15. In nucleotides, the CDR3 is TGCAGCGTTGCGGCTAGCGGGAGGCCGGGACAGACGGAGACCCAGTACTTC. It specifies CSVAASGRPGQTETQYF. Full variable domain (remainder filled in from reference TRBV29-1 and TRBJ2-5): SAVISQKPSRDICQRGTSLTIQCQVDSQVTMMFWYRQQPGQSLTLIATANQGSEATYESGFVIDKFPISRPNLTFSTLTVSNMSPEDSSIYLCSVAASGRPGQTETQYFGPGTRLLVL.

This clonotype was detected many times. J is TRBJ1-3 and V is TRBV7-3, with D possibly being TRBD1 (6 bases). Germline V CDR1 and CDR2: SGHTA, FQGTGA. The CDR3 is 16 amino acids. The V and J ends lost 5 bases and 3 bases respectively, with 17 bases between them. CDR3 sequence (DNA): TGTGCCAGCAGCGAACAGGGAAGCGGACGTGGAAACACCATATATTTT. Its protein product is CASSEQGSGRGNTIYF.

This clonotype was counted only a few times. The chain uses TRBV6-6 and TRBJ1-1; D gene ambiguous. This CDR3 has 15 amino acids. From germline, CDR1 is MNHNY and CDR2 SVGAGI (reference sequence). Between the trimmed V and J ends, which lost 0 bases and 1 base, there was a span of 9 bases. The CDR3 reads CASSYSRLKNTEAFF. CDR3 DNA: TGTGCCAGCAGTTACTCGCGGCTTAAGAACACTGAAGCTTTCTTT.

This chain uses TRBV20-1 with TRBJ1-5, with D possibly being TRBD1 (6 bases). The V gene lost 5 bases and the J gene lost 0 bases, with 14 bases spanning the gap. Germline CDR1 reads DFQATT; CDR2 reads SNEGSKA (reference sequence). This CDR3 comprises 15 residues. The CDR3 reads CSAGTGYYSNQPQHF. CDR3 bases: TGCAGTGCTGGAACAGGGTATTATAGCAATCAGCCCCAGCATTTT.

The V and J genes are TRBV19 and TRBJ2-2, with 8 bases matching TRBD2. Unmatched junction bases numbered 10, after V lost 5 bases and J lost 2 bases. The CDR3 has 17 amino acids. Germline CDR1 LNHDA, CDR2 SQIVND (reference sequence). The CDR3 bases are TGTGCCAGTAGTTCCACCTTAGCGGGGATAAACACCGGGGAGCTGTTTTTT. The encoded protein is CASSSTLAGINTGELFF.

This clonotype occurred a few times. The rearrangement uses TRBV19 and TRBJ1-2; D not resolved. Germline assignment: CDR1 LNHDA and CDR2 SQIVND (reference sequence). Trimming took 7 bases from V and 4 from J, leaving 16 bases between them. The CDR3 spans 14 residues. CDR3 nucleotide sequence: TGTGCCAGTACCGCGGGCCCTCGAGCCTATGGCTACACCTTC. It specifies CASTAGPRAYGYTF.

This clonotype was recorded many times. The chain combines TRBV7-3 with TRBJ2-6, with D uncertain. V lost 7 bases to trimming and J lost 4 bases, with 14 bases between them. Per the germline V gene, CDR1 is SGHTA and CDR2 is FQGTGA. The CDR3 consists of 15 residues. The CDR3 spells CASTDRPGGANVLTF. CDR3 in DNA: TGTGCCAGCACGGATCGTCCCGGCGGGGCCAACGTCCTGACTTTC.

This clonotype was seen many times. V and J are TRBV7-9 and TRBJ1-1; D unresolved. Looked up from germline, CDR1 is SEHNR and CDR2 is FQNEAQ (reference sequence). The V and J ends lost 2 bases and 3 bases respectively, with 7 bases between them. The CDR3 totals 13 residues. CDR3 nucleotide sequence: TGTGCCAGCAGCTTAATTCAGGACACTGAAGCTTTCTTT. As protein: CASSLIQDTEAFF.

The count of this clonotype is one. This chain links TRBV20-1 with TRBJ2-5; 7 nucleotides match TRBD2. Germline V CDR1 and CDR2: DFQATT, SNEGSKA (reference sequence). The CDR3 is 16 amino acids. J gave up 11 bases and V 0 bases, and 18 bases lay outside the gene matches. The CDR3 reads CSARDAGRGSTDTQYF. The CDR3 nucleotides are TGCAGTGCTAGAGATGCGGGGCGGGGGAGCACAGATACGCAGTACTTC.

The chain links TRBV5-1 to TRBJ2-5; perhaps TRBD2 as D (5 bases). This CDR3 comprises 16 residues. The V gene's germline CDR1 is SGHRS and CDR2 YFSETQ. The ends were cut back, 3 bases at V and 2 bases at J, with 17 bases in the middle. The CDR3 here is CASSSSLGVGQETQYF. The CDR3 DNA reads as TGCGCCAGCAGCTCCTCACTAGGAGTGGGGCAAGAGACCCAGTACTTC.

This clonotype has ten or more counts. The gene calls are TRBV7-8 and TRBJ1-4; D call uncertain. Germline lookup yields CDR1 SGHVS and CDR2 FQNEAQ. V was pared by 5 bases and J by 5 bases, with 12 bases between. The CDR3 extends over 14 amino acids. The CDR3 spells CASSRVRANEKLFF. DNA of the CDR3: TGTGCCAGCAGCCGCGTGAGAGCGAATGAAAAACTGTTTTTT.

A note on this clonotype: The conserved closing phenylalanine or tryptophan is absent in this CDR3, likely reflecting a read error. The limits of the CDR3 on the DNA are not certain, so only TCRdb's listed CDR3 is given. The V gene is TRBV29-1, the J gene TRBJ2-7; the table's TRBD2 call for D was not verified on the DNA. Ends included, the CDR3 has 9 residues. Germline values: CDR1 SQVTM, CDR2 ANQGSEA. The chain's CDR3 is CSVETDTAG.

As to this clonotype: The junction departs from germline at one end; a sequencing error may be responsible. The chain recombines TRBV10-3 with TRBJ1-2; 8 positions agree with TRBD1. Per germline, CDR1 ENHRY and CDR2 SYGVKD. CDR3 length: 15 amino acids. CDR3 sequence (DNA): TGTGCCAGCAGTCCAACCGGGACAGGTGACTATGGCTACACCTTC. This translates into CASSPTGTGDYGYTF.

The chain is built from TRBV7-9 and TRBJ1-1; D not certain. The CDR3 is 16 amino acids. Looked up from germline, CDR1 is SEHNR and CDR2 is FQNEAQ (reference sequence). V lost 1 base and J 0 bases, leaving 12 bases between the germline ends. CDR3: CASSLDPGSMNTEAFF. The DNA of the CDR3 is TGTGCCAGCAGCTTAGATCCGGGATCCATGAACACTGAAGCTTTCTTT.

As to this clonotype: A much larger clone differs from this one at a single base, so this may be a read error. The chain couples TRBV29-1 to TRBJ1-4; a possible D gene is TRBD1 (5 bases). The CDR3 spans 13 residues. Per germline, CDR1 SQVTM and CDR2 ANQGSEA. DNA of the CDR3: TGCAGCGTTGAACGGGGAGGGGATGAAAAACTGTTATTT. Its translation is CSVERGGDEKLLF.

As for this clonotype: A much bigger clone sits one base away, suggesting this may be a read error. The chain links TRBV7-9 to TRBJ2-7; unclear D gene. This CDR3 contains 11 residues. The V end was cut by 6 bases, the J end by 2 bases, with 5 bases between. Per the germline V gene, CDR1 is SEHNR and CDR2 is FQNEAQ (reference sequence). For the CDR3, the DNA is TGTGCCAGCAGGTCCGCCTACGAGCAGTACTTC. This gives the protein CASRSAYEQYF.